This TCR beta chain was sequenced in a study of monozygotic twins with inflammatory bowel disease. Study-level findings and limits: Clonotypes shared with others were fewer in IBD patients than in healthy twins, especially with disease activity.

For this clonotype: Its specificity is unknown.

Total RNA was isolated from whole blood without T cell sorting. CDR1 MNHEY and CDR2 SVGAGI come from the germline V gene. The CDR3 covers 16 residues. Using the 5' RACE reads, TCRdb records one entry per CDR3 protein without DNA. The data include more than 300,000 distinct CDR3 sequences; the top ten clones carry 2.5% to 3%. The TCR originated in a human donor with ulcerative colitis or Crohn's disease, or a healthy co-twin of an affected twin (not recorded which). The material sequenced was blood. The gene calls are TRBV6-5 and TRBJ2-3; lacking DNA, the TRBD1 call made by TCRdb goes unchecked. The CDR3 sequence is CASSYQGASSTDTQYF.